This T cell receptor beta chain came from a study of OX40 agonist ivuxolimab in advanced cancers. The CDR3 is 15 amino acids. From germline, CDR1 is SGHRS and CDR2 YFSETQ. Systemic immunosuppression or a history of autoimmune disease excluded patients. Assay used: immunoSEQ multiplex PCR; TCRdb lists only in-frame clones, some missing. Of 100,000 to 150,000 clones listed, 80% to 95% are singletons. The source was CD4+ or CD8+ T cells sorted from blood, collected in a trial of the OX40 agonist ivuxolimab. The sequence was collected from an adult with an advanced solid tumor such as melanoma, head and neck, liver or kidney cancer. The chain couples TRBV5-1 to TRBJ2-5; D may be TRBD2 (5 bases). The DNA end favors TRBJ2-7, so the J call may be wrong. This chain's CDR3 is CASSLEAGSSYEQYF. The CDR3 nucleotides read TGCGCCAGCAGCTTGGAGGCGGGTAGCTCCTACGAGCAGTACTTC.